This TCR beta chain originates from a study of T cells after yellow fever vaccination. By 5'RACE template switching, TCR cDNA was produced, with a universal primer site and UMIs added in the process. TCRdb recomputed calls from the 5' RACE reads with MiXCR, one row per CDR3 protein. The sample records 150,000 or so distinct CDR3 sequences, around 7.3% being singletons. There are a few counts of this clonotype. Its specificity is not known. Whole-study findings and limits: Contamination of FACS-sorted repertoires by abundant clonotypes from the bulk population could occur. The booster saw the reappearance of most primary-vaccination clones (roughly 96% CD4, about 85% CD8). Some clonotypes, a small share, were shared between CD4 and CD8 compartments.

This CDR3 region has 13 residues. J lost 7 bases, V lost 6 bases, and 11 bases had no gene match. Germline CDR1 and CDR2: DFQATT and SNEGSKA (reference sequence). The source is a man aged 18 to 30 who received the YFV17D yellow fever vaccine. The chain has TRBV20-1 and TRBJ1-1, with TRBD1 matching over 7 bases. The sequenced sample was CD4+ T cells sorted from PBMCs, obtained less than 6 days after the first yellow fever vaccination. The CDR3 loop is CSAVDRVGHEAFF. As DNA, the CDR3 is TGCAGTGCAGTAGACAGGGTCGGTCATGAAGCTTTCTTT.